The text below deals with one T cell receptor (beta chain). In the original analysis: Nucleated cell number was recorded as an estimate derived from reference gene primer amplification. Some clones are missing from TCRdb's copy, which holds only in-frame ones; the method was immunoSEQ multiplex PCR. The DNA gave D and trimming, while V, J and clone size come from that table. The sample holds 200,000 to 250,000 clones, around four fifths seen once. Germline values: CDR1 SGHKS, CDR2 YYEKEE (reference sequence). The CDR3 has 15 residues. V was pared by 7 bases and J by 1 base, with 15 bases between. The sample comes from a study of blood T cell repertoires in COVID-19. Study context: Both acute and convalescent COVID-19 samples were obtained from the United States, Italy and Spain. PBMCs, B-cell-depleted T cells, or T cells were the source of the cDNA or gDNA that made up the material.

This TCR was sampled from a man aged 30-40 years who had recovered from COVID-19. The chain joins TRBV5-5 to TRBJ1-5; D remains unclear. Sequencing used peripheral blood. The CDR3 sequence is CASSENPLSNQPQHF. In nucleotides, the CDR3 is TGTGCCAGCTCAGAAAATCCCTTAAGCAATCAGCCCCAGCATTTT.